Shown below are 10 T cell receptor beta chains from a single sample sequenced in a study of T cell responses to AZD1222 COVID-19 vaccine. Profiled with immunoSEQ multiplex PCR; TCRdb holds only in-frame clones, not every one. The profile shows approximately 190,000 clones, approximately 93% of them singletons. Material: peripheral blood, obtained 28 days after the second AZD1222 dose. Receptors were obtained from an adult who received the AZD1222 COVID-19 vaccine.

The genes are TRBV7-2 and TRBJ2-3, with D uncertain. The CDR3 totals 11 residues. V was shortened by 5 bases and J by 7 bases, with 7 bases between the two germline ends. Per the germline V gene, CDR1 is SGHTA and CDR2 is FQGNSA. Written as DNA, the CDR3 is TGTGCCAGCAGCAGCCAATATACGCAGTATTTT. Amino acid sequence: CASSSQYTQYF.

The gene calls are TRBV6-5 and TRBJ2-7; D may be TRBD1 (5 bases). The V end was cut by 7 bases, the J end by 6 bases, with 19 bases between. The CDR3 totals 14 residues. CDR1 is MNHEY and CDR2 is SVGAGI in the germline V gene. The CDR3 protein is CASTDPRDTREQYF. The CDR3 DNA sequence: TGTGCCAGCACCGACCCCAGGGATACTCGCGAGCAGTACTTC.

This chain links TRBV6-1 with TRBJ2-7, with D possibly matching TRBD1 (7 bases). Trimming took off 7 bases at V and 1 base at J, with 11 bases between the two ends. CDR1 and CDR2 (germline): MNHNS, SASEGT. The CDR3 is 13 amino acids. CDR3 coding DNA: TGTGCCAGCAACAGGGGAGGATCCTACGAGCAGTACTTC. It codes for CASNRGGSYEQYF.

This chain uses TRBV28 with TRBJ2-7; TRBD1 matches at 7 bases. CDR1 is MDHEN, CDR2 SYDVKM, per germline. The J segment lost 2 bases and the V segment lost 6 bases, leaving 4 bases of the junction unmatched. The CDR3 length is 13 residues. CDR3 loop: CASSHDRAYEQYF. The CDR3 DNA follows: TGTGCCAGCAGCCACGACAGGGCCTACGAGCAGTACTTC.

This rearrangement joins TRBV24-1 to TRBJ1-1, with 8 bases identical to TRBD1. V lost 4 bases and J lost 4; bases outside the gene matches: 7. The CDR3 sequence is 15 residues long. CDR1 and CDR2 (germline): KGHDR, SFDVKD. CDR3 amino acids: CATSDAQGGSTEAFF. CDR3 bases: TGTGCCACCAGTGACGCACAGGGGGGTAGCACTGAAGCTTTCTTT.

The chain couples TRBV18 to TRBJ1-1, with D possibly matching TRBD1 (6 bases). The CDR3 loop spans 14 amino acids. The germline gives CDR1 KGHSH, CDR2 LQKENI. Trimming took 3 bases from V and 4 from J, leaving 12 bases between them. CDR3 bases: TGTGCCAGCTCACCTTTGACAGGAGTCACTGAAGCTTTCTTT. Translated, it gives CASSPLTGVTEAFF.

The V gene is TRBV24-1, the J gene TRBJ1-3; TRBD1 might be the D (6 bases). Germline V CDR1 and CDR2: KGHDR, SFDVKD. The CDR3 extends over 15 amino acids. Trimming removed 3 bases from V and 0 bases from J, with 8 bases in between. CDR3: CATSDRTDSGNTIYF. The CDR3 region has the DNA TGTGCCACCAGTGATCGGACAGACTCTGGAAACACCATATATTTT.

The chain recombines TRBV3-1 (or the pseudogene TRBV3-2) with TRBJ1-2, with no clear D. CDR3 length: 15 residues. The V gene's germline CDR1 is LGHDT and CDR2 YNNKEL (reference sequence). Trimming removed 1 base from V and 0 bases from J, with 9 bases in between. CDR3 nucleotides: TGTGCCAGCAGCCAAGGGCGGGGAGCTAACTATGGCTACACCTTC. Translation gives CASSQGRGANYGYTF.

This clone was seen a single time. This chain links TRBV3-1 (or the pseudogene TRBV3-2) with TRBJ1-2; D is undetermined. The CDR3 extends over 13 amino acids. V lost 1 base and J 3 bases, leaving 6 bases between the germline ends. The germline V gene has CDR1 LGHDT and CDR2 YNNKEL (reference sequence). CDR3 loop: CASSQVADYGYTF. The CDR3 DNA is TGTGCCAGCAGCCAAGTCGCGGACTATGGCTACACCTTC.

This clone occurred once. This rearrangement joins TRBV7-9 to TRBJ1-1; D call uncertain. Trimming left V 1 base short and J 5 bases short, with 14 bases between. CDR1 SEHNR and CDR2 FQNEAQ come from the germline V gene (reference sequence). This CDR3 is 15 amino acids long. CDR3: CASSLEGGPGTEAFF. For the CDR3, the DNA is TGTGCCAGCAGCTTAGAGGGAGGGCCCGGGACTGAAGCTTTCTTT.